This TCR beta chain was retrieved from a study of T cell clonotyping in hematopoietic cell transplantation. Study-wide findings and caveats: At the given depth, recipient repertoires were over 95% de novo clonotypes.

For this clone: Its antigen is unknown.

With V trimmed by 3 bases and J by 4 bases, 2 bases remained unmatched. The V gene's germline CDR1 is SNHLY and CDR2 FYNNEI. The CDR3 has 14 residues. Sequencing used immunoSEQ multiplex PCR; TCRdb keeps in-frame clones, though not all of them. The top ten hold about 0.81% of the sample, which has tens of thousands of clones, 85% to 95% seen once. This TCR came from a woman aged 50 to 60 in good health. Some clones in this sample may be carry-over from other donors' samples. Source material: peripheral blood mononuclear cells. This chain uses TRBV2 with TRBJ1-4, with 7 bases fitting TRBD1. CDR3 in amino acids: CASSEDRINEKLFF. CDR3 DNA sequence: TGTGCCAGCAGTGAGGACAGGATTAATGAAAAACTGTTTTTT.